These 25 T cell receptor beta chains originate from one sample sequenced in a study of beta chain features in type 1 diabetes. All of the isolated RNA was reverse transcribed, so expressed TCRB transcripts were sequenced. The data were produced by immunoSEQ multiplex PCR, yet TCRdb's version contains in-frame clones alone and is incomplete. The sample gives over 500,000 clones, around 16% of which show up once; under 0.095% is in the top ten. The sequenced material came from naive CD4+ T cells from blood. The receptors originated from a man aged 18 to 30 in good health.

This clone was seen more than once but under ten times. The chain employs TRBV10-3 and TRBJ2-3; the D gene is possibly TRBD1 (6 bases). With 6 bases removed from V and 1 base from J, the gap between germline ends came to 8 bases. Germline CDR1 reads ENHRY; CDR2 reads SYGVKD. The CDR3 contains 13 residues. Written as DNA, the CDR3 is TGTGCCATCAGGAGACAGGGCACAGATACGCAGTATTTT. As protein: CAIRRQGTDTQYF.

The gene calls are TRBV19 and TRBJ2-1, with D hard to call. Trimming stripped 7 bases from V and 0 bases from J, with 13 bases between. Germline loops: CDR1 LNHDA, CDR2 SQIVND (reference sequence). CDR3 length: 15 amino acids. DNA of the CDR3: TGTGCCAGTACCGTGAGACGGGCCTCCTACAATGAGCAGTTCTTC. Translation: CASTVRRASYNEQFF.

The chain employs TRBV29-1 and TRBJ2-7; no firm D call. This CDR3 has 14 amino acids. Germline CDR1 SQVTM, CDR2 ANQGSEA. Trimming pared 3 bases from V and 6 bases from J, leaving 18 bases between. This chain's CDR3 is CSVEDGWGLVEQYF. CDR3 bases: TGCAGCGTTGAGGACGGTTGGGGTTTAGTCGAGCAGTACTTC.

This clone was picked up a small number of times. The chain uses TRBV27 and TRBJ2-1; 8 bases align to TRBD1. This CDR3 spans 15 amino acids. With V trimmed by 5 bases and J by 6 bases, 9 bases remained unmatched. Germline V gives CDR1 MNHEY, CDR2 SMNVEV (reference sequence). The CDR3 DNA reads as TGTGCCAGCAGTCCCGGGACAGGTCTTGTCAATGAGCAGTTCTTC. The encoded protein is CASSPGTGLVNEQFF.

This sequence joins TRBV12-5 and TRBJ2-4; TRBD1 agrees at 11 bases. The V gene end was trimmed by 0 bases and the J gene end by 7 bases; junction bases not matched to a gene: 2. The CDR3 totals 15 residues. Germline loops: CDR1 LGHNT, CDR2 FRNRAP. CDR3 DNA: TGTGCTAGTGGTTTGGTAGGGACAGGGGGGAACATTCAGTACTTC. Its translation: CASGLVGTGGNIQYF.

The chain is built from TRBV4-1 and TRBJ1-4; 7 bases are a match to TRBD1. Trimming removed 4 bases from V and 13 bases from J; junction bases left unmatched: 18. This CDR3 comprises 16 residues. Germline CDR1 reads MGHRA; CDR2 reads YSYEKL. This chain's CDR3 is CASSRLGQTIPGALFF. DNA for the CDR3: TGCGCCAGCAGCCGGTTGGGACAGACAATCCCGGGGGCACTGTTTTTT.

The chain combines TRBV5-6 with TRBJ2-4; D not certain. The CDR3 sequence is 16 residues long. V was shortened by 1 base and J by 0 bases, with 11 bases between the two germline ends. Germline CDR1 is SGHDT and CDR2 is YYEEEE. CDR3 sequence: CASSLRRHLAKNIQYF. In DNA, the CDR3 is TGTGCCAGCAGCTTGAGGCGACACCTAGCCAAAAACATTCAGTACTTC.

There are a few counts of this clone. The V call is TRBV6-1, the J call TRBJ1-1; D is unclear. The V and J ends lost 7 bases and 1 base respectively, with 4 bases between them. Germline CDR1 MNHNS, CDR2 SASEGT. There are 11 residues in the CDR3. The CDR3 region has the DNA TGTGCCAGCATGCCGAACACTGAAGCTTTCTTT. The encoded protein is CASMPNTEAFF.

This clone was detected only a few times. This chain connects TRBV4-3 to TRBJ1-1, with D possibly TRBD1 on 6 matching bases. CDR1 and CDR2 from the germline V gene are LGHNA and YSLEER. The CDR3 is made up of 13 amino acids. Trimming took off 3 bases at V and 8 bases at J, with 13 bases between the two ends. CDR3 protein: CASSHESQGEAFF. In DNA form, the CDR3 reads TGCGCCAGCAGCCATGAGAGCCAGGGGGAAGCTTTCTTT.

This chain joins TRBV27 and TRBJ1-1; D gene uncertain. The germline V and J ends were trimmed by 6 bases and 6 bases, with 8 bases remaining between them. The CDR3 sequence is 11 residues long. Germline V gene data show CDR1 as MNHEY and CDR2 as SMNVEV (reference sequence). The CDR3 protein is CASSRNAEAFF. The CDR3 nucleotides read TGTGCCAGCAGCCGCAACGCTGAAGCTTTCTTT.

V is TRBV7-8 and J is TRBJ2-4; 7 bases match TRBD2. This CDR3 is 15 amino acids long. Unmatched junction bases numbered 10, after V lost 5 bases and J lost 6 bases. Germline loops: CDR1 SGHVS, CDR2 FQNEAQ. As DNA, the CDR3 is TGTGCCAGCAGCCGCCCCCTAAGGGAGGGAAACATTCAGTACTTC. Its translation: CASSRPLREGNIQYF.

The rearrangement links TRBV2 to TRBJ2-1, with a tentative D call TRBD2 (6 bases). Trimming cost V 7 bases and J 2 bases, with 12 bases left between them. The CDR3 sequence is 14 residues long. In germline, CDR1 is SNHLY, CDR2 FYNNEI. This chain's CDR3 is CASNGGFPYNEQFF. In nucleotides, the CDR3 is TGTGCCAGCAATGGGGGGTTTCCCTACAATGAGCAGTTCTTC.

The sample holds a few counts of this clone. This sequence joins TRBV19 and TRBJ2-1, with a possible D match to TRBD1 (6 bases). V was shortened by 6 bases and J by 8 bases, with 26 bases between the two germline ends. Germline V gene lookup returns CDR1 LNHDA and CDR2 SQIVND (reference sequence). There are 17 residues in the CDR3. The CDR3 nucleotides are TGTGCCAGTAGAATTAACGGGCAGGGGCGGAAGAACTATGAGCAGTTCTTC. This gives the protein CASRINGQGRKNYEQFF.

The V gene is TRBV10-2, the J gene TRBJ2-2; either TRBD1 or TRBD2 may supply D (5 bases each). Germline CDR1 is WSHSY and CDR2 is SAAADI. The CDR3 is made up of 14 amino acids. V was trimmed by 6 bases and J by 13 bases, leaving 21 bases between them. The CDR3 DNA reads TGCGCCAGCAGGGCTTCCGGGACGCAGGGCGGGCTGTTTTTT. It yields the protein CASRASGTQGGLFF.

This chain joins TRBV7-9 and TRBJ2-5; TRBD1 matches at 12 bases. Germline V gene lookup returns CDR1 SEHNR and CDR2 FQNEAQ (reference sequence). The CDR3 extends over 15 amino acids. Trimming took 5 bases from V and 7 from J; bases not matched to a gene: 8. CDR3 protein: CASSRGTGGAGTQYF. DNA for the CDR3: TGTGCCAGCAGCCGAGGGACAGGGGGCGCGGGGACCCAGTACTTC. The variable domain in full, with the rest retrieved from reference TRBV7-9 and TRBJ2-5, is DTGVSQNPRHKITKRGQNVTFRCDPISEHNRLYWYRQTLGQGPEFLTYFQNEAQLEKSRLLSDRFSAERPKGSFSTLEIQRTEQGDSAMYLCASSRGTGGAGTQYFGPGTRLLVL.

This clone was seen at least ten times. The chain links TRBV23-1 to TRBJ1-5; 7 nucleotides match TRBD1. TRBV23-1 qualifies as an ORF whose function is uncertain. V shed 2 bases, J shed 3 bases, and the junction held 13 bases outside the gene matches. CDR3 length equals 18 residues. Here the CDR3 DNA reads TGCGCCAGCAGTCAAATCCTGTCCCGACAGGGCGACAATCAGCCCCAGCATTTT. Translated: CASSQILSRQGDNQPQHF.

The CDR3 nucleotides are TGCGCCAGCAGCGCAGAACGGGGTTCCTACGAGCAGTACTTC. Translation gives CASSAERGSYEQYF. The J gene is TRBJ2-7, the V gene TRBV5-1, with TRBD2 as a possible D gene (5 bases). The CDR3 extends over 14 amino acids. The germline gives CDR1 SGHRS, CDR2 YFSETQ. The V end lost 4 bases, the J end lost 1 base, and 12 bases lay between the germline ends.

This clone has a handful of counts. This chain uses TRBV18 with TRBJ1-1; D is ambiguous. Germline V lookup: CDR1 KGHSH, CDR2 LQKENI. CDR3 size: 16 residues. The ends were cut back, 6 bases at V and 0 bases at J, with 17 bases in the middle. The CDR3 nucleotides are TGTGCCAGCTCTTCGGTCACTTTAATACTGAACACTGAAGCTTTCTTT. Its translation: CASSSVTLILNTEAFF.

The chain links TRBV30 to TRBJ2-3, with 8 nucleotides matching TRBD1. The ends lost 2 bases at V and 2 bases at J; junction bases unmatched: 6. This CDR3 has 15 amino acids. Germline V gives CDR1 GTSNPN, CDR2 SVGIG (reference sequence). CDR3 DNA sequence: TGTGCCTGGAGTACGGGACAGGAGGCCACAGATACGCAGTATTTT. The encoded protein is CAWSTGQEATDTQYF.

The chain is built from TRBV6-5 and TRBJ2-1, with D tentatively TRBD1 (6 bases). CDR1 is MNHEY and CDR2 is SVGAGI in the germline V gene. The CDR3 sequence is 11 residues long. Between the trimmed V and J ends, which lost 2 bases and 14 bases, there was a span of 10 bases. The CDR3 coding sequence is TGTGCCAGCAGTTACCGACAGGACGAGTTCTTC. Translating gives CASSYRQDEFF.

This clone appeared a few times. The chain has TRBV7-9 and TRBJ2-5; the match to TRBD1 covers 9 bases. V lost 5 bases, J lost 2 bases, and 9 bases stayed unmatched. The CDR3 has 16 amino acids. Germline V CDR1 and CDR2: SEHNR, FQNEAQ (reference sequence). The CDR3 loop is CASSLPRTGDQETQYF. The CDR3 DNA reads TGTGCCAGCAGCCTACCGAGGACAGGGGATCAAGAGACCCAGTACTTC.

This chain connects TRBV7-9 to TRBJ2-7, with 9 bases lining up with TRBD1. The CDR3 consists of 12 residues. CDR1 is SEHNR and CDR2 is FQNEAQ in the germline V gene (reference sequence). V dropped 6 bases and J dropped 4; count of bases not matched to a gene: 1. CDR3 in amino acids: CASRDRGYEQYF. CDR3 bases: TGTGCCAGCAGGGACAGGGGTTACGAGCAGTACTTC.

This clone was recorded a few times. This CDR3 is CAWSVKGQGVPGANVLTF. CDR3 DNA sequence: TGTGCCTGGAGTGTCAAGGGACAGGGAGTTCCTGGGGCCAACGTCCTGACTTTC. J is TRBJ2-6 and V is TRBV30; 9 bases map to TRBD1. This CDR3 contains 18 residues. V gave up 0 bases and J gave up 2 bases; unmatched junction bases: 8. Germline CDR1 and CDR2: GTSNPN and SVGIG (reference sequence).

This chain links TRBV7-9 with TRBJ2-5; 8 nucleotides agree with TRBD2. Trimming cost V 3 bases and J 5 bases; bases outside gene matches: 11. CDR1 SEHNR and CDR2 FQNEAQ come from the germline V gene (reference sequence). CDR3 size: 16 residues. CDR3 in amino acids: CASSFGVTLAVETQYF. CDR3 nucleotides: TGTGCCAGCAGCTTCGGGGTTACACTAGCGGTGGAGACCCAGTACTTC.

The chain couples TRBV7-3 to TRBJ1-3; perhaps TRBD1 as D (5 bases). This CDR3 comprises 15 residues. V lost 2 bases and J 4 bases, leaving 12 bases between the germline ends. Germline V lookup: CDR1 SGHTA, CDR2 FQGTGA. DNA for the CDR3: TGTGCCAGCAGCTTAGTATCAGGGCCCGGAAACACCATATATTTT. It translates to CASSLVSGPGNTIYF.